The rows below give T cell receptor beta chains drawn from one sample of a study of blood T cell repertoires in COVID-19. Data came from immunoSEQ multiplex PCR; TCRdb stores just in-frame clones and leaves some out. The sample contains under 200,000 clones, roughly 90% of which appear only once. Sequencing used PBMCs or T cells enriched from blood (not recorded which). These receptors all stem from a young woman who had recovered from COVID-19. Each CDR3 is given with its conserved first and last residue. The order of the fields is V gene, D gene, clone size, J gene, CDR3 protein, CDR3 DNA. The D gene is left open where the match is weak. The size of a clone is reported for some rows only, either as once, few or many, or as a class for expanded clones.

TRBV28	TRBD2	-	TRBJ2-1	CASSSGGGNEQFF	TGTGCCAGCAGTTCGGGCGGGGGCAATGAGCAGTTCTTC
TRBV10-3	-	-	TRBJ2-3	CATSGASTQYF	TGTGCCACGTCAGGGGCGAGTACGCAGTATTTT
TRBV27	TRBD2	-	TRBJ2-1	CASSFSGNSYNEQFF	TGTGCCAGCAGTTTTAGCGGGAACTCCTACAATGAGCAGTTCTTC
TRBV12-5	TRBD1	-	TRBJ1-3	CASGSDRGSRYTIYF	TGTGCTAGTGGGTCCGACAGGGGAAGTCGGTACACCATATATTTT
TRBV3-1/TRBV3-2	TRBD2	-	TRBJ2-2	CASSTRGLDTGELFF	TGTGCCAGCAGCACGCGGGGACTAGATACCGGGGAGCTGTTTTTT
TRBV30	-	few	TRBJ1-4	CAWSQALLSTNEKLFF	TGTGCCTGGAGTCAGGCCTTGTTATCGACTAATGAAAAACTGTTTTTT
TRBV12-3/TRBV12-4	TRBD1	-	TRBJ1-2	CASSPGQSGYTF	TGTGCCAGCAGTCCGGGACAGAGCGGCTACACCTTC
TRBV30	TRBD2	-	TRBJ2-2	CAWSSTSGRAAGELFF	TGTGCCTGGAGTTCTACTAGCGGGAGGGCCGCCGGGGAGCTGTTTTTT
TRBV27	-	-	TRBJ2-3	CASTPQASTDTQYF	TGTGCCAGCACCCCTCAGGCTAGCACAGATACGCAGTATTTT
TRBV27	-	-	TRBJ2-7	CASSSRQGAGYEQYF	TGTGCCAGCAGTTCCCGACAGGGAGCGGGCTACGAGCAGTACTTC
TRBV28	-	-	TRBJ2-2	CASSFIDRNTGELFF	TGTGCCAGCAGTTTTATCGACAGAAACACCGGGGAGCTGTTTTTT
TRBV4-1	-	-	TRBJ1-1	CASSRRLQNTEAFF	TGCGCCAGCAGCAGACGACTCCAGAACACTGAAGCTTTCTTT
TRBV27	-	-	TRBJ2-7	CASSQNWDTSYEQYF	TGTGCCAGCAGCCAAAACTGGGACACTTCCTACGAGCAGTACTTC
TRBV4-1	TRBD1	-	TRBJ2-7	CASRHRDRGHEQYF	TGCGCCAGCAGGCACCGGGACAGGGGCCACGAGCAGTACTTC
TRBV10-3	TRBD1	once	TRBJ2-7	CAISVGGEGSYEQYF	TGTGCCATCAGTGTAGGGGGCGAAGGTTCCTACGAGCAGTACTTC
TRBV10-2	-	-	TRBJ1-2	CASSAKQGNFYGYTF	TGCGCCAGCAGTGCAAAACAGGGCAACTTCTATGGCTACACCTTC
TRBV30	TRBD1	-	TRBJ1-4	CAWSSRQGESEKLFF	TGTGCCTGGAGTAGCCGACAGGGCGAGTCTGAAAAACTGTTTTTT
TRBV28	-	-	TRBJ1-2	CASAQGTFTNYGYTF	TGTGCCAGCGCTCAGGGAACCTTTACTAACTATGGCTACACCTTC
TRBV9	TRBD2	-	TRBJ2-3	CASSPSLNRFRAGARDTQYF	TGTGCCAGCAGCCCTTCTCTTAATCGGTTTCGCGCGGGAGCGAGAGATACGCAGTATTTT
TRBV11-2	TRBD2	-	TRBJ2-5	CASSLYSRGGETQYF	TGTGCCAGCAGCTTGTATTCACGGGGGGGAGAGACCCAGTACTTC
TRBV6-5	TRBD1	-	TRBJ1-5	CASTKTGDSNQPQHF	TGTGCCAGCACTAAAACAGGGGATAGCAATCAGCCCCAGCATTTT
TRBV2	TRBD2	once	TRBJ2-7	CASSVGTTYEQYF	TGTGCCAGCAGTGTAGGGACTACCTACGAGCAGTACTTC
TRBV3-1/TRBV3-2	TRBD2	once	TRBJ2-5	CASSLHRLGGEETQYF	TGTGCCAGCAGCCTTCACCGGCTCGGGGGGGAAGAGACCCAGTACTTC
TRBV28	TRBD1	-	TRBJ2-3	CASSRLQGAATDTQYF	TGTGCCAGCAGTCGTCTACAGGGGGCCGCAACAGATACGCAGTATTTT
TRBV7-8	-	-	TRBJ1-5	CASSLRWDLAAYSNQPQHF	TGTGCCAGCAGCTTGCGATGGGACTTGGCGGCATATAGCAATCAGCCCCAGCATTTT
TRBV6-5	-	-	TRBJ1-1	CASSFGRSTTEAFF	TGTGCCAGCAGTTTCGGCAGGTCAACCACTGAAGCTTTCTTT
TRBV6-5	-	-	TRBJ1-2	CASSSGVENNYGYTF	TGTGCCAGCAGCTCCGGCGTGGAGAATAACTATGGCTACACCTTC
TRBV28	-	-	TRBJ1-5	CASRDKGYSNQPQHF	TGTGCCAGCCGGGACAAAGGCTATAGCAATCAGCCCCAGCATTTT
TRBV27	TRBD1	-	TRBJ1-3	CASSYLTGGRNTIYF	TGTGCCAGCAGCTATCTGACAGGGGGCCGCAACACCATATATTTT
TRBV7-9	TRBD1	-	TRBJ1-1	CASSFRRGTEAFF	TGTGCCAGCAGCTTTCGCAGGGGGACTGAAGCTTTCTTT
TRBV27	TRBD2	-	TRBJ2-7	CASSLGLAGVGEQYF	TGTGCCAGCAGTTTAGGACTAGCGGGAGTTGGTGAGCAGTACTTC
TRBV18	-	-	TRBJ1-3	CASSAIRGGNTIYF	TGTGCCAGCTCGGCCATTCGGGGTGGAAACACCATATATTTT
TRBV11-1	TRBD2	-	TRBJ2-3	CASSFIAGVYTDTQYF	TGTGCCAGCAGCTTTATAGCGGGAGTATACACAGATACGCAGTATTTT
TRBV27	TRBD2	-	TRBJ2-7	CASSKRTSGTASQGAHYEQYF	TGTGCCAGCAGTAAACGGACTAGCGGGACCGCTAGTCAGGGGGCCCACTACGAGCAGTACTTC
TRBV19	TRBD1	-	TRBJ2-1	CASGPGQVYNEQFF	TGTGCCAGTGGTCCCGGACAGGTTTACAATGAGCAGTTCTTC